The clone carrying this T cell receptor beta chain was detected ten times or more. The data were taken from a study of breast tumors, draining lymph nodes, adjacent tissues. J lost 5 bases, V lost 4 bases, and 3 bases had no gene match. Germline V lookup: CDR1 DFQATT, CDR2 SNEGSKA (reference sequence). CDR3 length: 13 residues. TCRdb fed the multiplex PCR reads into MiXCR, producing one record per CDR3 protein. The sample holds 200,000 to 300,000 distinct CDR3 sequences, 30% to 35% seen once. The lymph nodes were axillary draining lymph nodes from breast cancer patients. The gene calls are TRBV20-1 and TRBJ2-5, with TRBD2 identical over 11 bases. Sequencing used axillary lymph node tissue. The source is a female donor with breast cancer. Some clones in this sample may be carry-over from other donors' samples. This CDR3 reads CSAKTSGIETQYF. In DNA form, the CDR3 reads TGCAGTGCTAAGACTAGCGGGATTGAGACCCAGTACTTC.